This record looks at one T cell receptor beta chain sequence and its context. Its antigen remains unidentified. The CDR3 spans 15 residues. With 4 bases clipped from V and 5 bases from J, the junction kept 9 bases outside the gene matches. Germline CDR1 SGHVS, CDR2 FQNEAQ. Produced via immunoSEQ multiplex PCR; TCRdb's table is partial and in-frame only. The sample holds a few million clones; about nine tenths are singletons and the top ten take 0.37%. This entry belongs to a study of shared clonotypes between healthy human individuals. General study points: Sequencing depth was expected to influence donor clonotype sharing. Shared clonotypes across all four donors exceeded non-shared ones in generation probability. Richness estimates generally favored naive over memory subsets. With several donors compared, 5% to 5.5% of naive CD4 clonotypes were shared.

Sequencing input: naive CD4+ T cells from PBMCs. The subset denotes: CD45RA+ positively selected. The V gene is TRBV7-8, the J gene TRBJ2-5; 8 bases line up with TRBD2. The source is a man between 18 and 35 years old in good health. Some clones in this sample may be carry-over from other donors' samples. The CDR3 DNA reads TGTGCCAGCAGCTGGAGCCCGGGGGGGGCGGAGACCCAGTACTTC. It encodes CASSWSPGGAETQYF.